One and the same sample provided the 19 T cell receptor beta chains below, sequenced in a study of T-cell reconstitution after alpha-beta-depleted transplantation in children. As it was prepared, the TCRbeta library received unique molecular identifiers. TCRdb re-called the PCR reads with MiXCR, one entry per CDR3 protein. This repertoire shows just over 950,000 distinct CDR3 sequences, about 29% found once; its top ten account for around 30%. The material sequenced was PBMCs, mostly from graft donor cells, taken 360 days after TCRalphabeta/CD19-depleted stem cell transplant. The receptors were gathered from a boy under two years old who had a stem cell transplant for SCID, so the T cells may come from the graft donor.

This clonotype came up a few times. This sequence joins TRBV28 and TRBJ1-5; D not resolved. The CDR3 has 13 residues. V lost 4 bases, J lost 0 bases, and 4 bases lay in between. Per the germline V gene, CDR1 is MDHEN and CDR2 is SYDVKM. In nucleotides, the CDR3 is TGTGCCAGCAGTTCCACTAGCAATCAGCCCCAGCATTTT. It encodes CASSSTSNQPQHF.

This clonotype was seen a few times. The rearrangement links TRBV11-2 to TRBJ2-7; possibly TRBD1 or TRBD2 for D (5 bases each). Germline V gives CDR1 SGHAT, CDR2 FQNNGV. CDR3 length equals 14 residues. Trimming took off 5 bases at V and 6 bases at J, with 17 bases between the two ends. CDR3 amino acids: CASSPSGLGLEQYF. The CDR3 DNA sequence: TGTGCCAGCAGCCCCAGTGGACTGGGGCTCGAGCAGTACTTC.

The CDR3 nucleotides are TGCAGTGCCGGACTAGCGGGGGGTGCCGGGCAGTTCTTC. It yields the protein CSAGLAGGAGQFF. V gene TRBV20-1 combines with J gene TRBJ2-1, with 14 bases fitting TRBD2. The CDR3 contains 13 residues. Germline V gives CDR1 DFQATT, CDR2 SNEGSKA (reference sequence). The V and J ends lost 6 bases and 12 bases, in that order; junction bases with no gene match: 7.

The V gene is TRBV4-2, the J gene TRBJ1-1, with D unclear. Trimming removed 4 bases from V and 3 bases from J, with 12 bases in between. CDR3 length: 14 residues. Germline values: CDR1 LGHNA, CDR2 YNFKEQ. The CDR3 reads CASSPGRWDTEAFF. CDR3 sequence (DNA): TGTGCCAGCAGCCCGGGTCGTTGGGACACTGAAGCTTTCTTT.

This rearrangement joins TRBV10-3 to TRBJ1-1; D call uncertain. Between the trimmed V and J ends, which lost 2 bases and 10 bases, there was a span of 14 bases. The CDR3 length is 13 residues. The germline gives CDR1 ENHRY, CDR2 SYGVKD. CDR3 sequence: CAISEPYWGVAFF. CDR3 nucleotide sequence: TGTGCCATCAGTGAGCCCTATTGGGGAGTAGCTTTCTTT.

The rearrangement uses TRBV28 and TRBJ2-5; 11 bases map to TRBD2. The V gene end was trimmed by 3 bases and the J gene end by 5 bases; junction bases not matched to a gene: 8. The CDR3 spans 16 residues. CDR1 is MDHEN, CDR2 SYDVKM, per germline. The CDR3 is CASSLISGGAGETQYF. The CDR3 DNA reads TGTGCCAGCAGTTTGATTAGCGGGGGGGCCGGGGAGACCCAGTACTTC. The full variable domain, in which reference TRBV28 and TRBJ2-5 provide the parts outside the CDR3, is DVKVTQSSRYLVKRTGEKVFLECVQDMDHENMFWYRQDPGLGLRLIYFSYDVKMKEKGDIPEGYSVSREKKERFSLILESASTNQTSMYLCASSLISGGAGETQYFGPGTRLLVL.

A few counts support this clonotype. The chain uses TRBV5-1 and TRBJ2-2; D may be TRBD1 (6 bases). The germline CDR1 and CDR2 sequences are SGHRS and YFSETQ. V shed 0 bases and J shed 7 bases, with 13 bases lying between them. The CDR3 spans 15 residues. As DNA, the CDR3 is TGCGCCAGCAGCTTGGTATCCAGGGGTGGCGGGGAGCTGTTTTTT. Amino acids: CASSLVSRGGGELFF.

The chain employs TRBV15 and TRBJ2-2; D might be TRBD2 (5 bases). Germline CDR1 LNHNV, CDR2 YYDKDF (reference sequence). The V end was cut by 1 base, the J end by 6 bases, with 12 bases between. The CDR3 has 15 residues. The CDR3, as DNA: TGTGCCACCAGCAGAGGTGATACGCGGGCCGGGGAGCTGTTTTTT. It specifies CATSRGDTRAGELFF.

The V and J genes are TRBV5-1 and TRBJ2-7; no definite D call. V was pared by 1 base and J by 2 bases, with 10 bases between. Germline CDR1 SGHRS, CDR2 YFSETQ. This CDR3 spans 14 amino acids. The CDR3 DNA reads as TGCGCCAGCAGCTTGACAGCCACCACCTACGAGCAGTACTTC. Translating it yields CASSLTATTYEQYF.

This clonotype was recorded a few times. The chain recombines TRBV12-3 or TRBV12-4 with TRBJ1-4; D is perhaps TRBD1 (5 bases). V was shortened by 3 bases and J by 5 bases, with 10 bases between the two germline ends. The CDR3 is 14 amino acids. The CDR3 protein is CASSLTAPNEKLFF. The DNA of the CDR3 is TGTGCCAGCAGTTTGACAGCACCCAATGAAAAACTGTTTTTT.

The table lists this clonotype with a few counts. The junction does not match germline at one end; this may be a read error. The rearrangement links TRBV12-3 or TRBV12-4 to TRBJ1-1; tentatively, D is TRBD1 (5 bases). The CDR3 sequence is 16 residues long. The DNA for the CDR3 is TGTGCCAGCAGTTCCCCCCACGGGGGGTTCAACAATGAAGCTTTCTTT. Amino acid sequence: CASSSPHGGFNNEAFF.

The chain is built from TRBV14 and TRBJ2-3; D unclear. Trimming cost V 0 bases and J 2 bases, with 12 bases left between them. Germline CDR1 is SGHDN and CDR2 is FVKESK. This CDR3 comprises 16 residues. The CDR3 DNA follows: TGTGCCAGCAGCCAAGAAAAGGTCCCCTACACAGATACGCAGTATTTT. This encodes CASSQEKVPYTDTQYF. Full variable domain (outside the CDR3, taken from reference TRBV14 and TRBJ2-3): EAGVTQFPSHSVIEKGQTVTLRCDPISGHDNLYWYRRVMGKEIKFLLHFVKESKQDESGMPNNRFLAERTGGTYSTLKVQPAELEDSGVYFCASSQEKVPYTDTQYFGPGTRLTVL.

CDR3: CASSHGLAGADTQYF. DNA of the CDR3: TGTGCCAGCAGCCACGGACTAGCGGGGGCAGATACGCAGTATTTT. This chain uses TRBV5-6 with TRBJ2-3; 13 bases match TRBD2. Germline CDR1 and CDR2: SGHDT and YYEEEE. V lost 4 bases to trimming and J lost 4 bases; unmatched junction nucleotides: 3. The length of the CDR3 is 15 residues.

In its sample, this clonotype was seen a few times. V and J are TRBV11-2 and TRBJ1-1; no clear D gene. The length of the CDR3 is 16 residues. Germline loops: CDR1 SGHAT, CDR2 FQNNGV. Trimming cost V 2 bases and J 0 bases, with 13 bases left between them. The CDR3 reads CASSLSPGRLNTEAFF. CDR3 sequence (DNA): TGTGCCAGCAGCTTAAGTCCCGGGAGACTGAACACTGAAGCTTTCTTT.

This clonotype showed up just a few times. The chain couples TRBV5-1 to TRBJ2-1, with TRBD2 as a possible D gene (7 bases). The CDR3 runs to 17 residues. The V gene's germline CDR1 is SGHRS and CDR2 YFSETQ. V lost 3 bases and J 9 bases, leaving 25 bases between the germline ends. The CDR3 DNA reads TGCGCCAGCAGCTGGACATGGGTCGCGGGGGCAGGTATTGAGCAGTTCTTC. Amino acids: CASSWTWVAGAGIEQFF.

This chain joins TRBV28 and TRBJ2-7; tentative D call: TRBD1 (6 bases). The CDR3 is 13 residues long. Germline loops: CDR1 MDHEN, CDR2 SYDVKM. V was clipped by 7 bases and J by 2 bases, with 12 bases between them. The DNA of the CDR3 is TGTGCCAGCAACCCCAGGGGTCCCTACGAGCAGTACTTC. Amino acids: CASNPRGPYEQYF. Complete variable domain (other parts from reference TRBV28 and TRBJ2-7): DVKVTQSSRYLVKRTGEKVFLECVQDMDHENMFWYRQDPGLGLRLIYFSYDVKMKEKGDIPEGYSVSREKKERFSLILESASTNQTSMYLCASNPRGPYEQYFGPGTRLTVT.

This clonotype was seen repeatedly, ten times or more. This sequence joins TRBV5-6 and TRBJ2-5; D remains unclear. The CDR3 consists of 12 residues. Deletions cut 0 bases from V and 5 bases from J, with 5 bases between. Germline V gene data show CDR1 as SGHDT and CDR2 as YYEEEE. This chain's CDR3 is CASSLGSETQYF. The DNA for the CDR3 is TGTGCCAGCAGCTTGGGGTCCGAGACCCAGTACTTC.

V and J are TRBV10-3 and TRBJ2-7; no reliable D call. Germline values: CDR1 ENHRY, CDR2 SYGVKD. The CDR3 totals 14 residues. Between the trimmed V and J ends, which lost 4 bases and 3 bases, there was a span of 13 bases. In DNA, the CDR3 is TGTGCCATCAGTGGGTCGTTAAGGGACTACGAGCAGTACTTC. This sequence encodes CAISGSLRDYEQYF.

This clonotype has more than one count but fewer than ten. The rearrangement uses TRBV2 and TRBJ2-2; tentative D call: TRBD1 (5 bases). The germline V gene encodes CDR1 SNHLY and CDR2 FYNNEI. The CDR3 is made up of 15 amino acids. Trimming pared 4 bases from V and 3 bases from J, leaving 12 bases between. The CDR3 nucleotides are TGTGCCAGCAGTGTGGCAGGGTACGACACCGGGGAGCTGTTTTTT. It codes for CASSVAGYDTGELFF.